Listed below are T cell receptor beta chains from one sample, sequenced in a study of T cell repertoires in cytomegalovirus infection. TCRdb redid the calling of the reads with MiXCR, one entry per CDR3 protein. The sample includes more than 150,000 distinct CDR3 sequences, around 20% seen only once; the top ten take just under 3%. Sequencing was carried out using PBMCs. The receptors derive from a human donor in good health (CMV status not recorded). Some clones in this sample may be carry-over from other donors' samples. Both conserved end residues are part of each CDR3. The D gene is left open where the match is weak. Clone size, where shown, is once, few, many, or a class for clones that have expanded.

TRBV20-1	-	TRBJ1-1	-	CSARASHTEAFF	TGCAGTGCTAGAGCCAGCCACACTGAAGCTTTCTTT
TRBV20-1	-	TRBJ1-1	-	CSARVSGSRPEAFF	TGCAGTGCTAGAGTCTCAGGTTCCAGACCTGAAGCTTTCTTT
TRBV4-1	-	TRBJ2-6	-	CASSQEVGGISGANVLTF	TGCGCCAGCAGCCAAGAGGTAGGAGGGATCTCTGGGGCCAACGTCCTGACTTTC
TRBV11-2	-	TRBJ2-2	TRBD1	CASRRQGNTGELFF	TGTGCCAGCAGAAGACAGGGGAACACCGGGGAGCTGTTTTTT
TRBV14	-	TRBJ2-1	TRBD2	CASSQDWRESSYNEQFF	TGTGCCAGCAGCCAAGACTGGCGGGAGAGCTCCTACAATGAGCAGTTCTTC
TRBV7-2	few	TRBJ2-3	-	CASRKGSDTQYF	TGTGCCAGCAGAAAGGGGTCAGATACGCAGTATTTT
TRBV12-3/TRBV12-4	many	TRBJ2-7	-	CASSLRSSVGEQYF	TGTGCCAGCAGTTTAAGGTCGTCAGTGGGCGAGCAGTACTTC
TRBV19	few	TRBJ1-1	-	CASSDEQGFGEAFF	TGTGCCAGTAGTGACGAACAGGGTTTCGGTGAAGCTTTCTTT
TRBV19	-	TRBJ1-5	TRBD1	CASSPQGQTSQPQHF	TGTGCCAGTAGTCCTCAGGGACAGACAAGTCAGCCCCAGCATTTT
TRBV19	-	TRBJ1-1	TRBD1	CASSMQGVAEAFF	TGTGCCAGTAGTATGCAGGGGGTCGCTGAAGCTTTCTTT
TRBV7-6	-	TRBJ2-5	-	CASSSTPGRQETQYF	TGTGCCAGCAGCTCTACACCGGGACGACAAGAGACCCAGTACTTC
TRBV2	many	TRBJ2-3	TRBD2	CASEVAGGTDTQYF	TGTGCCAGTGAGGTAGCGGGGGGCACAGATACGCAGTATTTT